This TCR beta chain emerged from a study of radiation and T cells in renal cell carcinoma. Turning to the study itself: Nephrectomy followed 15 Gy stereotactic body radiation by 4 weeks.

This CDR3 has 14 amino acids. Germline CDR1 is SGHVS and CDR2 is FQNEAQ. Trimming shortened V by 1 base and J by 0 bases, and 7 bases separated the two germline ends. Comments on this clone: Antigen: not known.

Here immunoSEQ multiplex PCR was the method, and the copy in TCRdb shows in-frame clones only, minus some. The table includes approximately 120,000 clones, 65% to 85% detected once. Broader study findings: Top tumor clonotypes rose in blood 2 weeks post-radiation, then contracted.

Indicated time point: blood 2 weeks post-SBRT. Treatment indicated: 15 Gy SBRT to primary tumor, nephrectomy 4 weeks later. Radiation-treated patients gave blood at baseline, week 2 and week 4. The tumor was a clear cell renal cell carcinoma. The starting material was blood, obtained from a patient whose treatment included radiotherapy and nephrectomy. This receptor was identified in a man aged 50-60 years with renal cell carcinoma. The rearrangement links TRBV7-8 to TRBJ2-7; D is unresolved. CDR3 sequence (DNA): TGTGCCAGCAGCTTAGTTAGCAGCTCCTACGAGCAGTACTTC. Amino acids: CASSLVSSSYEQYF.